The clone carrying this TCR beta chain was found many times. What it binds is not known. Patients in the hyperthyroidism group, adults aged 18 to 65, were newly diagnosed, under 2 months' duration. The authors isolated PBMCs from around 10 ml of fresh peripheral blood. The sample is drawn from a study of Graves' ophthalmopathy and Graves' hyperthyroidism. The study's findings and limits: Ophthalmopathy progression was predicted by the model at 55% to 71% sensitivity and about 79% specificity. Ophthalmopathy cases were distinguished from stable hyperthyroidism by a 13-signature model, reaching 85% to 90% sensitivity and 70% to 84% specificity.

Researchers took RNA transcripts and amplified TCR beta CDR3 regions from them. First-round RT-PCR with HTBI primers preceded a second-round multiplex PCR. TCRdb independently ran MiXCR on the multiplex PCR reads; one entry per CDR3 protein. This table holds hundreds of thousands of distinct CDR3 sequences, about 20% found once. The sample comprised peripheral blood. The clonotype originates from a woman aged 18 to 35 with stable Graves' hyperthyroidism. Some clones in this sample may be carry-over from other donors' samples.

The CDR3 DNA reads as TGTGCCAGCAGTTACTCATACGGGTACGAGCAGTACTTC. Encoded protein: CASSYSYGYEQYF. The chain links TRBV6-5 to TRBJ2-7; unclear D gene. Trimming stripped 0 bases from V and 4 bases from J, with 7 bases between. There are 13 residues in the CDR3. Germline CDR1 reads MNHEY; CDR2 reads SVGAGI.